This T cell receptor beta chain was documented in a study of OX40 agonist ivuxolimab in advanced cancers. Generated by immunoSEQ multiplex PCR, the TCRdb table keeps only in-frame clones and is missing some. The data contain tens of thousands of clones, just over 85% of them singletons. This clone showed up just a few times. The source of this sequence is an adult with an advanced solid tumor such as melanoma, head and neck, liver or kidney cancer. Sequenced here: CD4+ or CD8+ T cells sorted from blood, sampled in a trial of the OX40 agonist ivuxolimab.

The CDR3 loop reads CASSIASTGELFF. The CDR3, as DNA: TGTGCCAGTAGTATCGCCAGCACCGGGGAGCTGTTTTTT. This chain uses TRBV19 with TRBJ2-2; D not certain. Germline loops: CDR1 LNHDA, CDR2 SQIVND (reference sequence). The CDR3 extends over 13 amino acids. V dropped 3 bases and J dropped 4 bases, with 6 bases sitting between them.